The 13 T cell receptor beta chains below come from one sample, sequenced in a study of CD8+ T cells in alopecia areata. RNA, once extracted, was reverse transcribed into cDNA for use as the sequencing template. Sequencing was performed with immunoSEQ multiplex PCR; in TCRdb, only in-frame clones are kept and a portion is missing. The sample holds about 200,000 clones, approximately 53% seen once. The sequencing sample was made of CD8+ T cells sorted from blood. The receptors come from a human donor in good health.

CDR3 amino acids: CASSFGWSIGANVLTF. The CDR3 DNA sequence: TGTGCCAGCAGCTTCGGGTGGTCGATTGGGGCCAACGTCCTGACTTTC. The rearrangement joins TRBV7-8 to TRBJ2-6; D unclear. This CDR3 is built from 16 residues. The germline V gene encodes CDR1 SGHVS and CDR2 FQNEAQ. V was shortened by 3 bases and J by 3 bases, with 12 bases between the two germline ends.

V gene TRBV4-1 combines with J gene TRBJ2-7; the D is unclear. This CDR3 region has 14 residues. CDR1 and CDR2 from the germline V gene are MGHRA and YSYEKL. V lost 1 base to trimming and J lost 0 bases, with 7 bases between them. CDR3 region: CASSQGFHSYEQYF. CDR3 coding DNA: TGCGCCAGCAGCCAAGGGTTTCACTCCTACGAGCAGTACTTC.

This clone was counted a few times. The rearrangement uses TRBV2 and TRBJ1-5, with D unclear. The CDR3 is 17 amino acids. Deletions cut 1 base from V and 2 bases from J, with 15 bases between. The germline CDR1 and CDR2 sequences are SNHLY and FYNNEI. The CDR3 region has the DNA TGTGCCAGCAGTGAAGGTCGATTGGTTGTGGGCAATCAGCCCCAGCATTTT. Translation: CASSEGRLVVGNQPQHF.

The chain uses TRBV6-5 and TRBJ1-1, with TRBD1 as a possible D gene (5 bases). This CDR3 spans 15 amino acids. The germline CDR1 and CDR2 sequences are MNHEY and SVGAGI. V dropped 4 bases and J dropped 4 bases, with 16 bases sitting between them. In nucleotides, the CDR3 is TGTGCCAGCAGTTCCGATTCAACAGGTGGCACTGAAGCTTTCTTT. It codes for CASSSDSTGGTEAFF.

The chain combines TRBV15 with TRBJ1-4, with D unclear. The germline V gene encodes CDR1 LNHNV and CDR2 YYDKDF (reference sequence). This CDR3 region has 16 residues. Trimming cost V 0 bases and J 0 bases, with 8 bases left between them. The CDR3: CATSRDEGATNEKLFF. CDR3 DNA: TGTGCCACCAGCAGAGATGAGGGCGCAACTAATGAAAAACTGTTTTTT. Looking up the rest from reference TRBV15 and TRBJ1-4 gives the full variable domain: DAMVIQNPRYQVTQFGKPVTLSCSQTLNHNVMYWYQQKSSQAPKLLFHYYDKDFNNEADTPDNFQSRRPNTSFCFLDIRSPGLGDTAMYLCATSRDEGATNEKLFFGSGTQLSVL.

The chain combines TRBV9 with TRBJ1-2; no firm D call. CDR3 length: 13 residues. The germline V gene encodes CDR1 SGDLS and CDR2 YYNGEE. Trimming removed 4 bases at V and 2 bases at J, with 9 bases between. The CDR3 sequence is CASSLPGNYGYTF. In DNA form, the CDR3 reads TGTGCCAGCAGCCTACCGGGGAACTATGGCTACACCTTC.

The chain has TRBV5-1 and TRBJ1-6, with D possibly being TRBD1 (5 bases). Trimming left V 4 bases short and J 8 bases short, with 19 bases between. The V gene's germline CDR1 is SGHRS and CDR2 YFSETQ. CDR3 length equals 16 residues. CDR3 coding DNA: TGCGCCAGCAGCCTCTCCTGGGGGGACCTTCATTCACCCCTCCACTTT. Protein product: CASSLSWGDLHSPLHF.

The chain combines TRBV11-1 with TRBJ2-3, with D unresolved. The CDR3 extends over 10 amino acids. V lost 5 bases, J lost 6 bases, and 3 bases lay in between. The V gene's germline CDR1 is SGHAT and CDR2 FQDESV (reference sequence). In DNA form, the CDR3 reads TGTGCCAGCAGCGCTGATACGCAGTATTTT. Translating gives CASSADTQYF. Complete variable domain (other parts from reference TRBV11-1 and TRBJ2-3): EAEVAQSPRYKITEKSQAVAFWCDPISGHATLYWYRQILGQGPELLVQFQDESVVDDSQLPKDRFSAERLKGVDSTLKIQPAELGDSAMYLCASSADTQYFGPGTRLTVL.

V and J are TRBV29-1 and TRBJ2-7; TRBD1 is a possible D gene (6 bases). Germline values: CDR1 SQVTM, CDR2 ANQGSEA. The CDR3 has 13 residues. V gave up 3 bases and J gave up 0 bases, with 9 bases separating them. Here the CDR3 reads CSVDWTVSYEQYF. The CDR3 region has the DNA TGCAGCGTTGATTGGACAGTCTCCTACGAGCAGTACTTC.

The V and J genes are TRBV23-1 and TRBJ2-6; possibly TRBD2 for D (5 bases). TRBV23-1 is an open reading frame, and its role is uncertain. V dropped 3 bases and J dropped 4 bases, with 16 bases sitting between them. CDR3 length: 17 amino acids. The CDR3 sequence is CASSHFPRTGGANVLTF. The CDR3 DNA is TGCGCCAGCAGTCACTTTCCCCGGACGGGAGGGGCCAACGTCCTGACTTTC.

The chain has TRBV30 and TRBJ2-7; TRBD2 matches 7 bases. Germline CDR1 GTSNPN, CDR2 SVGIG (reference sequence). Germline trimming cut 1 base from V and 6 bases from J; bases unmatched to any gene: 6. The CDR3 runs 13 residues. CDR3 sequence reads: CAWSGDGLGEQYF. The DNA of the CDR3 is TGTGCCTGGAGTGGAGACGGACTAGGCGAGCAGTACTTC.

The chain couples TRBV11-2 to TRBJ2-7, with TRBD2 matching over 8 bases. V shed 1 base and J 0 bases; nucleotides not matched to a gene: 8. Germline CDR1 is SGHAT and CDR2 is FQNNGV. The CDR3 is made up of 17 amino acids. The CDR3 loop is CASSLGSGGAVSYEQYF. CDR3 nucleotide sequence: TGTGCCAGCAGCTTAGGTTCGGGAGGGGCGGTCTCCTACGAGCAGTACTTC.

The gene calls are TRBV15 and TRBJ1-6; D call uncertain. The ends were cut back, 0 bases at V and 6 bases at J, with 6 bases in the middle. Germline assignment: CDR1 LNHNV and CDR2 YYDKDF (reference sequence). This CDR3 contains 14 residues. CDR3 protein: CATSRDQPNSPLHF. In nucleotides, the CDR3 is TGTGCCACCAGCAGAGATCAGCCTAATTCACCCCTCCACTTT.